A selection of T cell receptor beta chains follows, all from one sample in a study of human T cells and chemical hapten exposure. Using its own MiXCR run on the RACE reads, TCRdb lists one record per CDR3 protein. The sample holds 60,000 to 65,000 distinct CDR3 sequences, approximately 9.9% seen once. Sequenced material: whole blood, taken in connection with sensitization to the hapten diphenylcyclopropenone (DPC). The source of these receptors is a woman between 25 and 40 years old with alopecia areata. Some clones in this sample may be carry-over from other donors' samples. The CDR3 runs from the conserved cysteine through the conserved F or W. Each record gives: V gene, D gene, clone size, J gene, CDR3 DNA, CDR3 protein. D genes are given only for firm matches. Clone size is given for some rows only: seen once, a few or many times, or a class if the clone is expanded.

v_call: TRBV27
d_call: TRBD2
clone_size: many
j_call: TRBJ2-2
cdr3_nt: TGTGCCAGCAGTTTAGCGGGAGGGACCGGGGAGCTGTTTTTT
cdr3_aa: CASSLAGGTGELFF

v_call: TRBV10-3
d_call: TRBD1
clone_size: .
j_call: TRBJ1-2
cdr3_nt: TGTGCCATCAGTCCCGGGACAGGGAACTATGGCTACACCTTC
cdr3_aa: CAISPGTGNYGYTF

v_call: TRBV29-1
d_call: .
clone_size: .
j_call: TRBJ2-1
cdr3_nt: TGCAGCGTTTCCAGCTACAATGAGCAGTTCTTC
cdr3_aa: CSVSSYNEQFF

v_call: TRBV29-1
d_call: TRBD1
clone_size: .
j_call: TRBJ2-3
cdr3_nt: TGCAGCGCGGGACAGGGGGCGCGTACGCAGTATTTT
cdr3_aa: CSAGQGARTQYF

v_call: TRBV12-3/TRBV12-4
d_call: .
clone_size: many
j_call: TRBJ2-1
cdr3_nt: TGTGCCAGCAGTTTACGACAGGGAGGGGTCAATGAGCAGTTCTTC
cdr3_aa: CASSLRQGGVNEQFF

v_call: TRBV11-2
d_call: .
clone_size: many
j_call: TRBJ2-2
cdr3_nt: TGTGCCAGCAGCCCTACGGTCGGGGGCAAGACCGGGGAGCTGTTTTTT
cdr3_aa: CASSPTVGGKTGELFF

v_call: TRBV18
d_call: .
clone_size: many
j_call: TRBJ1-5
cdr3_nt: TGTGCCAGCTCACCTACAGGTTATAGCAATCAGCCCCAGCATTTT
cdr3_aa: CASSPTGYSNQPQHF

v_call: TRBV5-1
d_call: .
clone_size: many
j_call: TRBJ2-5
cdr3_nt: TGCGCCAGCAGCTTGGGAGGTTACCAAGAGACCCAGTACTTC
cdr3_aa: CASSLGGYQETQYF

v_call: TRBV6-2/TRBV6-3
d_call: .
clone_size: .
j_call: TRBJ1-2
cdr3_nt: TGTGCCAGCAGTTCAAACTCCGGGGGCTACACCTTC
cdr3_aa: CASSSNSGGYTF

v_call: TRBV6-1
d_call: .
clone_size: .
j_call: TRBJ1-1
cdr3_nt: TGTGCCAGCGTAGGGGTCCTTGGAGGGATGGAGGCTTTCTTT
cdr3_aa: CASVGVLGGMEAFF

v_call: TRBV28
d_call: TRBD1
clone_size: many
j_call: TRBJ1-1
cdr3_nt: TGTGCCAGCTCTTTATCAGGGGGACAGGGGTTCACTGAAGCTTTCTTT
cdr3_aa: CASSLSGGQGFTEAFF

v_call: TRBV11-2
d_call: .
clone_size: many
j_call: TRBJ2-2
cdr3_nt: TGTGCCAGCAGCTTAGTTTTAGCCGGGGAGCTGTTTTTT
cdr3_aa: CASSLVLAGELFF

v_call: TRBV11-1
d_call: .
clone_size: few
j_call: TRBJ1-1
cdr3_nt: TGTGCCAGCAGCTTCAGGCCGCCTGAAGCTTTCTTT
cdr3_aa: CASSFRPPEAFF

v_call: TRBV28
d_call: .
clone_size: few
j_call: TRBJ2-5
cdr3_nt: TGTGCCAGCAGTTTAGGTCGGTTAGAGACCCAGTACTTC
cdr3_aa: CASSLGRLETQYF

v_call: TRBV21-1
d_call: .
clone_size: few
j_call: TRBJ1-2
cdr3_nt: TGTGCCAGCAGGAGCGTGGCAGGGCTAAACCACGGCTACACCTTC
cdr3_aa: CASRSVAGLNHGYTF

v_call: TRBV3-1
d_call: .
clone_size: .
j_call: TRBJ1-1
cdr3_nt: TGTGCCAGCAGCCAAGATCTACGGGCCCTAGGGACTGAAGCTTTCTTT
cdr3_aa: CASSQDLRALGTEAFF

v_call: TRBV29-1
d_call: .
clone_size: .
j_call: TRBJ2-7
cdr3_nt: TGCAGCGGTGGGGACGGATACTACGAGCAGTACTTC
cdr3_aa: CSGGDGYYEQYF

v_call: TRBV2
d_call: .
clone_size: many
j_call: TRBJ1-5
cdr3_nt: TGTGCCAGCAGTGAGGGCAGGGCAAGCAATCAGCCCCAGCATTTT
cdr3_aa: CASSEGRASNQPQHF

v_call: TRBV2
d_call: TRBD1
clone_size: .
j_call: TRBJ1-5
cdr3_nt: TGTGCCACCCAGGGGGGCTTAAGTCAGCCCCAGCATTTT
cdr3_aa: CATQGGLSQPQHF

v_call: TRBV5-1
d_call: TRBD2
clone_size: .
j_call: TRBJ2-5
cdr3_nt: TGCGCCAGCAGCTCCCAATTTCCCGGGACTAGCGGGAGTAATACGGAGACCCAGTACTTC
cdr3_aa: CASSSQFPGTSGSNTETQYF

v_call: TRBV7-9
d_call: .
clone_size: many
j_call: TRBJ1-5
cdr3_nt: TGTGCCAGCAGCTTAGCCGGACAGCATAGCAATCAGCCCCAGCATTTT
cdr3_aa: CASSLAGQHSNQPQHF

v_call: TRBV18
d_call: .
clone_size: many
j_call: TRBJ1-1
cdr3_nt: TGTGCCAGCTCACCACGAGGGGGTTGGACTGAAGCTTTCTTT
cdr3_aa: CASSPRGGWTEAFF

v_call: TRBV7-6
d_call: TRBD2
clone_size: few
j_call: TRBJ2-7
cdr3_nt: TGTGCCAGCAGCCCCATAGCGGGAGACACCGAGCAGTACTTC
cdr3_aa: CASSPIAGDTEQYF

v_call: TRBV18
d_call: .
clone_size: .
j_call: TRBJ1-2
cdr3_nt: TGTGCCAGCTCACCGGGGGCCGCCGAGGGGGGCTACACCTTC
cdr3_aa: CASSPGAAEGGYTF

v_call: TRBV7-2
d_call: .
clone_size: many
j_call: TRBJ2-7
cdr3_nt: TGTGCCAGCAGCTTAAGGCCCAGGGCCGCGGGCGAGCAGTACTTC
cdr3_aa: CASSLRPRAAGEQYF

v_call: TRBV6-6
d_call: .
clone_size: .
j_call: TRBJ1-4
cdr3_nt: TGTGCCAGCCAGTCGGTAGGGGAGAGTTTCGGTGAAAAACTGTTTTTT
cdr3_aa: CASQSVGESFGEKLFF

v_call: TRBV7-6
d_call: .
clone_size: many
j_call: TRBJ2-2
cdr3_nt: TGTGCCAGCAGCTTAGCGGCCGGGGAGCTGTTTTTT
cdr3_aa: CASSLAAGELFF

v_call: TRBV7-2
d_call: .
clone_size: .
j_call: TRBJ2-7
cdr3_nt: TGTGCCAGCAGCTTGTGGGATTCCGTGTACGAGCAGTACTTC
cdr3_aa: CASSLWDSVYEQYF

v_call: TRBV5-4
d_call: TRBD1
clone_size: many
j_call: TRBJ1-2
cdr3_nt: TGTGCCAGCAGCCATGACAGGGACTATGGCTACACCTTC
cdr3_aa: CASSHDRDYGYTF